The 15 T cell receptor beta chains below all came from one sample that was sequenced in a study of graft-versus-host responses after intestinal transplantation. The repertoire was sequenced with immunoSEQ multiplex PCR; TCRdb's copy has only in-frame clones and lacks some. Of some 86,000 clones in the sample, around 91% were seen once. Their cognate antigens are unknown. The starting material was unstimulated CD4+ T cells sorted from spleen or lymph node cells, obtained before intestinal transplant. These receptors came from a human donor who received an intestinal transplant.

The rearrangement joins TRBV9 to TRBJ1-3; no reliable D call. Trimming cost V 0 bases and J 0 bases, with 7 bases left between them. The CDR3 length is 15 residues. Germline CDR1 reads SGDLS; CDR2 reads YYNGEE. CDR3 nucleotides: TGTGCCAGCAGCGTAGGGCACAGCTCTGGAAACACCATATATTTT. Its translation is CASSVGHSSGNTIYF.

V usage is TRBV29-1 and J usage is TRBJ1-5, with D maybe TRBD1 (6 bases). Germline loops: CDR1 SQVTM, CDR2 ANQGSEA. Trimming removed 4 bases from V and 4 bases from J, with 8 bases in between. CDR3 length equals 12 residues. Here the CDR3 reads CSVAGDNQPQHF. For the CDR3, the DNA is TGCAGCGTTGCAGGGGATAATCAGCCCCAGCATTTT. Looking up the rest from reference TRBV29-1 and TRBJ1-5 gives the full variable domain: SAVISQKPSRDICQRGTSLTIQCQVDSQVTMMFWYRQQPGQSLTLIATANQGSEATYESGFVIDKFPISRPNLTFSTLTVSNMSPEDSSIYLCSVAGDNQPQHFGDGTRLSIL.

The chain is built from TRBV13 and TRBJ2-7; 14 bases are a match to TRBD2. Germline CDR1 and CDR2: PRHDT and FYEKMQ (reference sequence). CDR3 length: 16 residues. The junction had 9 bases not matched to a gene; V was cut back by 5 bases and J by 6 bases. As DNA, the CDR3 is TGTGCCAGCAGCCCTCGACTAGCGGGGGGGCGAGGCGAGCAGTACTTC. It translates to CASSPRLAGGRGEQYF.

CDR3 nucleotides: TGTGCTAGTGGTTTGACCAGCGGGGGGTCGTCCGGGGAGACCCAGTACTTC. Translating it yields CASGLTSGGSSGETQYF. This chain connects TRBV12-5 to TRBJ2-5; 9 bases line up with TRBD2. Losses at the gene ends were 2 bases for V and 5 bases for J; bases not matched to a gene: 12. The CDR3 is made up of 17 amino acids. Germline V lookup: CDR1 LGHNT, CDR2 FRNRAP.

J is TRBJ1-2 and V is TRBV30; TRBD1 agrees at 9 bases. The J segment lost 6 bases and the V segment lost 4 bases, leaving 6 bases of the junction unmatched. This CDR3 is 13 amino acids long. Germline-derived CDR1 and CDR2 are GTSNPN and SVGIG (reference sequence). The CDR3 here is CAWIRRDRDGYTF. The CDR3 DNA reads TGTGCCTGGATCCGAAGGGACAGGGATGGCTACACCTTC.

This rearrangement joins TRBV10-3 to TRBJ2-3; possibly TRBD2 for D (6 bases). Deletions cut 8 bases from V and 1 base from J, with 13 bases between. CDR1 and CDR2 from the germline V gene are ENHRY and SYGVKD. The CDR3 sequence is 14 residues long. As DNA, the CDR3 is TGTGCCATCGGGGGGAGTTTCGGCACAGATACGCAGTATTTT. It codes for CAIGGSFGTDTQYF.

This chain joins TRBV18 and TRBJ1-2; D may be TRBD1 (6 bases). Germline lookup yields CDR1 KGHSH and CDR2 LQKENI. With 3 bases removed from V and 2 bases from J, the gap between germline ends came to 13 bases. The CDR3 covers 15 residues. Here the CDR3 DNA reads TGTGCCAGCTCACCTCCGACAGGACCAAACTATGGCTACACCTTC. This encodes CASSPPTGPNYGYTF.

There are a few counts of this clone. V usage is TRBV19 and J usage is TRBJ2-7; D gene ambiguous. The CDR3 is 15 residues long. V was trimmed by 0 bases and J by 2 bases, leaving 11 bases between them. Germline lookup yields CDR1 LNHDA and CDR2 SQIVND (reference sequence). The CDR3 DNA is TGTGCCAGTAGTATAGATCGGTACGCTGCCTACGAGCAGTACTTC. Its translation: CASSIDRYAAYEQYF.

The V and J genes are TRBV7-2 and TRBJ2-6; 8 bases are a match to TRBD1. The CDR3 runs 17 residues. CDR1 and CDR2 from the germline V gene are SGHTA and FQGNSA. The junction had 6 bases not matched to a gene; V was cut back by 5 bases and J by 0 bases. CDR3 region: CASSQGQALSGANVLTF. DNA for the CDR3: TGTGCCAGCAGCCAGGGACAGGCGCTCTCTGGGGCCAACGTCCTGACTTTC.

The CDR3 here is CASSLAKAGHRAPLHF. The CDR3 DNA reads TGTGCCAGCAGCTTGGCCAAAGCGGGACATCGAGCACCCCTCCACTTT. V usage is TRBV5-4 and J usage is TRBJ1-6; TRBD1 is a possible D gene (6 bases). The germline V and J ends were trimmed by 0 bases and 11 bases, with 18 bases remaining between them. Germline V gives CDR1 SGHNT, CDR2 YYREEE (reference sequence). The length of the CDR3 is 16 residues.

This chain uses TRBV30 with TRBJ1-1, with D unclear. Germline-derived CDR1 and CDR2 are GTSNPN and SVGIG (reference sequence). Trimming removed 4 bases from V and 4 bases from J, with 10 bases in between. The CDR3 covers 12 residues. CDR3 DNA sequence: TGTGCCTGGAAGAAGTTGGCCACTGAAGCTTTCTTT. As protein: CAWKKLATEAFF.

The chain is built from TRBV27 and TRBJ1-1, with D tentatively TRBD1 (5 bases). CDR1 MNHEY and CDR2 SMNVEV come from the germline V gene (reference sequence). V shed 2 bases and J shed 4 bases, with 8 bases lying between them. The CDR3 loop spans 13 amino acids. The DNA for the CDR3 is TGTGCCAGCAGTTTAGTGGGGCCCACTGAAGCTTTCTTT. It codes for CASSLVGPTEAFF.

The chain carries TRBV30 and TRBJ2-7; possible D gene TRBD1, 5 bases. Germline V gene data show CDR1 as GTSNPN and CDR2 as SVGIG (reference sequence). There are 16 residues in the CDR3. V was shortened by 3 bases and J by 0 bases, with 18 bases between the two germline ends. The CDR3 region is CAWSLRLGRASYEQYF. Here the CDR3 DNA reads TGTGCCTGGAGCCTCCGCTTGGGCAGGGCCTCCTACGAGCAGTACTTC. The full variable domain, rest sourced from reference TRBV30 and TRBJ2-7, is SQTIHQWPATLVQPVGSPLSLECTVEGTSNPNLYWYRQAAGRGLQLLFYSVGIGQISSEVPQNLSASRPQDRQFILSSKKLLLSDSGFYLCAWSLRLGRASYEQYFGPGTRLTVT.

The chain has TRBV18 and TRBJ2-2, with 7 bases that match TRBD1. Germline lookup yields CDR1 KGHSH and CDR2 LQKENI. There are 15 residues in the CDR3. The V and J ends lost 4 bases and 4 bases, in that order; junction bases with no gene match: 6. The CDR3 sequence: CASSRGGRSTGELFF. CDR3 sequence (DNA): TGTGCCAGCTCACGAGGGGGCCGGAGCACCGGGGAGCTGTTTTTT.

V and J are TRBV10-2 and TRBJ1-5; tentatively, D is TRBD1 (6 bases). Trimming pared 8 bases from V and 0 bases from J, leaving 29 bases between. The CDR3 spans 20 residues. Per germline, CDR1 WSHSY and CDR2 SAAADI. The CDR3 bases are TGCGCCAGCCCAGGGCTCGGCCGGGACACCAGACGCGTTAGCAATCAGCCCCAGCATTTT. Its protein is CASPGLGRDTRRVSNQPQHF.